This passage covers 11 T cell receptor beta chains from one sample sequenced in a study of molecular identifiers for immune sequencing clone quantification. In TCRdb, the PCR reads were re-called with MiXCR into one record per CDR3 protein. The sample consists of approximately 550,000 distinct CDR3 sequences, about 22% of them appearing once. The sequenced sample consisted of naive CD8+ T cells from blood, with Jurkat cell RNA spiked in. The subset denotes: FACS-sorted CD8+CD4-CCR7+CD45RA+ naive T cells. Receptors were obtained from a human donor in good health. Some libraries in this study had Jurkat cell RNA spiked in.

This clonotype was counted many times. The genes are TRBV5-1 and TRBJ1-1; D remains unclear. Trimming removed 2 bases at V and 1 base at J, with 15 bases between. This CDR3 is 16 amino acids long. The germline V gene has CDR1 SGHRS and CDR2 YFSETQ. In DNA, the CDR3 is TGCGCCAGCAGCTTTTTGCCCCCCGAGTCGAACACTGAAGCTTTCTTT. This sequence encodes CASSFLPPESNTEAFF.

This clonotype occurred many times. The rearrangement links TRBV2 to TRBJ1-4, with 9 bases fitting TRBD1. Germline V gene data show CDR1 as SNHLY and CDR2 as FYNNEI. The CDR3 length is 14 residues. V trimming: 6 bases; J trimming: 15 bases; junction bases outside the gene matches: 14. The CDR3 protein is CASSFPGQGISVFF. The CDR3 DNA reads TGTGCCAGCAGCTTTCCGGGACAGGGTATTTCGGTGTTTTTT.

The sample holds a few counts of this clonotype. The chain combines TRBV10-3 with TRBJ2-3; D perhaps matches TRBD1 (6 bases). Trimming removed 3 bases from V and 1 base from J, with 11 bases in between. Germline V gives CDR1 ENHRY, CDR2 SYGVKD. The CDR3 extends over 15 amino acids. CDR3 sequence: CAISDTAGGTDTQYF. CDR3 bases: TGTGCCATCAGTGATACGGCAGGGGGCACAGATACGCAGTATTTT.

This clonotype was recorded at least ten times. The genes are TRBV5-1 and TRBJ1-1; possible D gene TRBD1, 5 bases. The CDR3 consists of 15 residues. The V end was cut by 4 bases, the J end by 0 bases, with 13 bases between. Germline V lookup: CDR1 SGHRS, CDR2 YFSETQ. DNA for the CDR3: TGCGCCAGCAGCACAATGACAGATATGAACACTGAAGCTTTCTTT. Translation: CASSTMTDMNTEAFF. Supplemented by reference TRBV5-1 and TRBJ1-1, the full variable domain reads KAGVTQTPRYLIKTRGQQVTLSCSPISGHRSVSWYQQTPGQGLQFLFEYFSETQRNKGNFPGRFSGRQFSNSRSEMNVSTLELGDSALYLCASSTMTDMNTEAFFGQGTRLTVV.

In the case of this clonotype: This may be a read error: a much more frequent sequence differs by one nucleotide. The CDR3 ends on some other residue instead of the conserved phenylalanine or tryptophan, so this is likely a read error. The chain is built from TRBV24-1 and TRBJ2-3; 11 bases map to TRBD2. Germline V gene lookup returns CDR1 KGHDR and CDR2 SFDVKD. This CDR3 contains 16 residues. V was pared by 4 bases and J by 1 base, with 3 bases of the junction left unmatched. CDR3 sequence reads: CATSEATSGGTDTQYS. CDR3 sequence (DNA): TGTGCCACCAGTGAGGCGACTAGCGGGGGCACAGATACGCAGTATTCT.

The chain is built from TRBV6-5 and TRBJ2-5, with TRBD2 matching 9 bases. CDR3 length: 14 residues. V was pared by 3 bases and J by 7 bases, with 6 bases of the junction left unmatched. Germline lookup yields CDR1 MNHEY and CDR2 SVGAGI. As DNA, the CDR3 is TGTGCCAGCAGTTATGTTCAGCGGGGGGCGACCCAGTACTTC. It encodes CASSYVQRGATQYF.

Only a few counts were recorded for this clonotype. J is TRBJ2-5 and V is TRBV13; tentative D call: TRBD2 (6 bases). The CDR3 covers 14 residues. Per germline, CDR1 PRHDT and CDR2 FYEKMQ (reference sequence). Trimming took 4 bases from V and 5 from J, leaving 14 bases between them. This CDR3 is CASSSPGGRETQYF. The CDR3, as DNA: TGTGCCAGCAGCTCCCCCGGGGGACGGGAGACCCAGTACTTC. The complete variable domain, with remaining parts taken from reference TRBV13 and TRBJ2-5, reads AAGVIQSPRHLIKEKRETATLKCYPIPRHDTVYWYQQGPGQDPQFLISFYEKMQSDKGSIPDRFSAQQFSDYHSELNMSSLELGDSALYFCASSSPGGRETQYFGPGTRLLVL.

This clonotype was counted many times. This rearrangement joins TRBV4-1 to TRBJ1-5; D possibly corresponds to TRBD1 (6 bases). The germline CDR1 and CDR2 sequences are MGHRA and YSYEKL. Trimming took 1 base from V and 0 from J, leaving 7 bases between them. The CDR3 has 15 residues. The chain's CDR3 is CASSQVQGSNQPQHF. The CDR3 DNA is TGCGCCAGCAGCCAAGTACAGGGTAGCAATCAGCCCCAGCATTTT.

J is TRBJ1-1 and V is TRBV28; a possible D gene is TRBD1 (6 bases). Trimming removed 7 bases from V and 4 bases from J, with 19 bases in between. From germline, CDR1 is MDHEN and CDR2 SYDVKM. This CDR3 has 15 residues. The CDR3 coding sequence is TGTGCCAGCAAAAATGGTTTTGGGGGCTTCACTGAAGCTTTCTTT. Protein product: CASKNGFGGFTEAFF.

As to this clonotype: Compared with germline, one end of the junction differs, possibly owing to a read error. J is TRBJ1-1 and V is TRBV7-8; maybe TRBD1 (5 bases). Germline loops: CDR1 SGHVS, CDR2 FQNEAQ. CDR3 size: 13 residues. The CDR3 DNA is TGTGGCAGCAGCTTAGACGGGGGGGTTGAAGCTTTCTTT. Translating it yields CGSSLDGGVEAFF.

V is TRBV30 and J is TRBJ2-3; tentatively, D is TRBD1 (5 bases). This CDR3 has 15 amino acids. V shed 0 bases and J shed 0 bases, with 10 bases lying between them. Germline CDR1 is GTSNPN and CDR2 is SVGIG (reference sequence). The CDR3 bases are TGTGCCTGGAGTGTTGGGGCATCTAGCACAGATACGCAGTATTTT. It translates to CAWSVGASSTDTQYF. Together with reference TRBV30 and TRBJ2-3, the CDR3 gives the full variable domain: SQTIHQWPATLVQPVGSPLSLECTVEGTSNPNLYWYRQAAGRGLQLLFYSVGIGQISSEVPQNLSASRPQDRQFILSSKKLLLSDSGFYLCAWSVGASSTDTQYFGPGTRLTVL.